The entry below gives a single T cell receptor (beta chain) sequence along with its context. Its antigen is unidentified. The sample belongs to a study of STAT5B mutations in CD4+ large granular lymphocyte leukemia. Study findings and constraints: Without HLA matching, higher CD4+ than CD8+ T-LGLL clonality could reflect small sample size. TRBV06-family usage was enriched in top patient clones (8/27) versus controls (2/35).

Trimming took 2 bases from V and 4 from J, leaving 12 bases between them. Germline lookup yields CDR1 SGHTA and CDR2 FQGTGA. The CDR3 consists of 15 residues. This table comes from immunoSEQ multiplex PCR, and its TCRdb copy is limited to in-frame clones, with some not included. The table lists around 33,000 clones, approximately 79% of them singletons. The clonotype comes from a human donor in good health. The chain is built from TRBV7-3 and TRBJ2-1, with TRBD2 as a possible D gene (6 bases). Sequencing was performed on CD4+ T cells from blood buffy coats. CDR3 amino acids: CASSLLADVYNEQFF. DNA for the CDR3: TGTGCCAGCAGCTTATTAGCGGACGTATACAATGAGCAGTTCTTC.